This record looks at one T cell receptor beta chain sequence and its context. No cognate antigen has been identified for it. No much larger clonotype is one base removed from it; base qualities were not supplied. The immunoSEQ Assay, a bias-controlled multiplex PCR, was used to amplify TCRbeta CDR3 regions from genomic DNA. As for how the authors treated the data: The number of nucleated cells in each sample was estimated by amplification of reference gene primers within the assay. Sequence reads were collapsed and filtered to measure the absolute abundance of every unique TCRbeta CDR3 rearrangement. For each sample, productive Simpson clonality was calculated as the square root of Simpson's diversity index across productive rearrangements. The immuneACCESS repertoire file appears here via TCRdb, limited to in-frame rearrangements. These files lack a portion of the clones; in checked studies, under half of the deficit traces to unresolved V genes, and the cause of the others is not known. V, J and clone size were drawn from that table, and D and trimming were deduced from the DNA. For this sample the table gives about 170,000 clones, of which 82% were detected only once. More than 7.5% of the sample belongs to the ten largest clones.

The sample comes from a study of blood T cell repertoires in COVID-19 (TCRdb year 2020). Concerning the study at large: Samples covering the acute and convalescent phases of COVID-19 were provided by collaborators in the United States, Italy and Spain. The material from the prospective study consisted of cDNA or gDNA derived from T cells, B-cell-depleted T cells, or PBMCs. Deeply sampled blood TCRbeta repertoires from subjects exposed to, actively infected with, or recovered from COVID-19 were included in the dataset. The repertoires were made available in a free public database intended to serve as a resource for research on the immune response to SARS-CoV-2. Samples were obtained from the ongoing ImmuneRACE study (first 160 participants) and from roughly 1,300 subjects provided by 6 global collaborators. The sample metadata nearly always contained a de-identified subject ID, COVID-19 status, age in years and sex. Where available, HLA class I and class II types were obtained from metadata supplied by the sample provider rather than from assay-based typing. The paper's findings and limits, for the study overall: How much clinical and demographic metadata was included differed by source and by participant, and the metadata was provided uncurated.

V is pared back by 2 bases and J by 2 bases, with 7 bases lying between the germline termini. The CDR3 goes from the cysteine to the phenylalanine over 14 residues. Only the CDR3 portion is preserved as DNA: 42 bases, with reading frame beginning at the first base. The germline V gene (reference sequence) yields SEHNR for CDR1 and FQNEAQ for CDR2. Each collaborating institution followed its own protocols to collect whole blood in K2EDTA tubes. Collaborator samples were shipped for TCRbeta analysis as frozen whole blood, isolated PBMCs, or DNA extracted from either sample type. The rearrangement joined TRBV7-9 to TRBJ2-1, with no confidently assigned D gene. The receptor was derived from a woman in her sixties or seventies with acute or convalescent COVID-19. The specimen sequenced was peripheral blood. The CDR3 here reads CASSLSSTYNEQFF. The nucleotides read TGTGCCAGCAGCTTAAGTAGCACCTACAATGAGCAGTTCTTC.